This T cell receptor beta chain was sequenced during a study of blood T cells in healthy people across ages. The CDR3 loop spans 18 amino acids. Per the germline V gene, CDR1 is SGHAT and CDR2 is FQDESV (reference sequence). Trimming took 2 bases from V and 5 from J, leaving 23 bases between them. The use of a sample-barcoded 5' primer and a J-beta primer mix characterized a second PCR of about 6 to 12 cycles. TCRdb used MiXCR to reprocess the 5' RACE reads, holding one entry per CDR3 protein. The table lists about 1.6 million distinct CDR3 sequences, about 35% of them singletons. The receptor was derived from a woman in her 30s in good health. J is TRBJ2-3 and V is TRBV11-1; D uncertain. The sample comprised blood. The CDR3 coding sequence is TGTGCCAGCAGCTTATTGGCCGCGTCGACCATCGTGGGAGATACGCAGTATTTT. Protein product: CASSLLAASTIVGDTQYF.